These 24 T cell receptor beta chains originate from one sample sequenced in a study of CD8+CD57+ T cells in acquired aplastic anemia. Genomic DNA was employed as the template in profiling TCR beta VDJ and CDR3. Via MiXCR, TCRdb re-called the reads, giving one row per CDR3 protein. The profile shows about 220,000 distinct CDR3 sequences, 34% of them singletons. The sample taken for sequencing was sorted CD4+, CD8+, or CD8+CD57+ T cells (not recorded which) from PBMCs. Source of these receptors: a human donor in good health, serving as a control.

The chain employs TRBV14 and TRBJ1-4; D uncertain. Germline CDR1 SGHDN, CDR2 FVKESK. CDR3 size: 16 residues. The V and J ends lost 0 bases and 7 bases respectively, with 15 bases between them. CDR3 amino acids: CASSQEGRTKSEKLFF. The CDR3 region has the DNA TGTGCCAGCAGCCAAGAAGGACGGACGAAGAGTGAAAAACTGTTTTTT.

Points on this clonotype: A much larger clone lies one base from this, so it may be a read error. The genes are TRBV20-1 and TRBJ1-3, with D unresolved. The V gene lost 5 bases and the J gene lost 8 bases, with 16 bases spanning the gap. The CDR3 sequence is 13 residues long. Germline lookup yields CDR1 DFQATT and CDR2 SNEGSKA (reference sequence). The CDR3 region is CSAHRAGEDTIYF. Here the CDR3 DNA reads TGCAGTGCTCACCGGGCCGGGGAGGACACCATATATTTT.

This sequence joins TRBV4-1 and TRBJ2-3; 15 nucleotides line up with TRBD2. CDR1 and CDR2 from the germline V gene are MGHRA and YSYEKL. The trim removed 4 bases at V and 4 bases at J, leaving 15 bases unmatched. The CDR3 contains 20 residues. The CDR3 coding sequence is TGCGCCAGCAGCCGGCTTGGGACTAGCGGGGGGCGAATCATTGCAGATACGCAGTATTTT. This codes for CASSRLGTSGGRIIADTQYF.

The genes are TRBV6-1 and TRBJ1-1; D gene uncertain. From germline, CDR1 is MNHNS and CDR2 SASEGT. CDR3 size: 13 residues. Trimming removed 0 bases at V and 3 bases at J, with 5 bases between. CDR3 sequence (DNA): TGTGCCAGCAGTGAAGCTGGGGACACTGAAGCTTTCTTT. Translation: CASSEAGDTEAFF.

The V call is TRBV12-3 or TRBV12-4, the J call TRBJ1-5; TRBD1 might be the D (5 bases). The V gene lost 7 bases and the J gene lost 15 bases, with 28 bases spanning the gap. The CDR3 contains 15 residues. CDR3 DNA: TGTGCCAGCACGATCCCAGGGACGGGCAATCAGCTCCGGCATTTT. Encoded protein: CASTIPGTGNQLRHF.

In this sample, this clonotype turned up many times. The V call is TRBV15, the J call TRBJ2-3; 8 bases match TRBD1. Germline V lookup: CDR1 LNHNV, CDR2 YYDKDF (reference sequence). V was clipped by 1 base and J by 5 bases; unmatched bases: 5. The CDR3 runs 15 residues. CDR3 coding DNA: TGTGCCACCAGCAGAGGACAGGGGTCCAGAGATACGCAGTATTTT. Translated: CATSRGQGSRDTQYF.

The genes are TRBV20-1 and TRBJ2-1, with 10 bases aligning to TRBD2. The CDR3 covers 16 residues. Per germline, CDR1 DFQATT and CDR2 SNEGSKA (reference sequence). Unmatched junction bases numbered 3, after V lost 1 base and J lost 0 bases. CDR3 nucleotide sequence: TGCAGTGCTAGAGTTAGCGGGGGGAGCTCCTACAATGAGCAGTTCTTC. Its translation: CSARVSGGSSYNEQFF.

Details on this clonotype: The conserved closing phenylalanine or tryptophan is absent in this CDR3, likely reflecting a read error. The genes are TRBV7-2 and TRBJ1-6, with D uncertain. Germline V gene data show CDR1 as SGHTA and CDR2 as FQGNSA. The CDR3 length is 15 residues. Trimming left V 6 bases short and J 8 bases short, with 17 bases between. CDR3 residues: CASRRDGGEDSPLHL. The CDR3 coding sequence is TGTGCCAGCAGGAGGGATGGTGGGGAAGATTCACCCCTCCACCTT.

The chain is built from TRBV19 and TRBJ2-7; the match to TRBD1 covers 9 bases. Germline lookup yields CDR1 LNHDA and CDR2 SQIVND (reference sequence). Trimming removed 6 bases from V and 2 bases from J; junction bases left unmatched: 8. The CDR3 spans 15 residues. The CDR3 DNA follows: TGTGCCAGTAGAATACAGGGGGCTAGCGCCTACGAGCAGTACTTC. Residues: CASRIQGASAYEQYF.

This clonotype was counted only a few times. The rearrangement uses TRBV6-5 and TRBJ2-1, with a possible D match to TRBD1 (5 bases). V was shortened by 3 bases and J by 7 bases, with 16 bases between the two germline ends. The CDR3 spans 15 residues. Germline loops: CDR1 MNHEY, CDR2 SVGAGI. CDR3 loop: CASSYSIRVVNEQFF. The CDR3 coding sequence is TGTGCCAGCAGTTATTCAATCAGGGTAGTTAATGAGCAGTTCTTC.

This clonotype was observed at least ten times. This chain uses TRBV7-9 with TRBJ2-7; TRBD1 might be the D (6 bases). V was pared by 1 base and J by 4 bases, with 14 bases between. Germline CDR1 SEHNR, CDR2 FQNEAQ (reference sequence). The CDR3 loop spans 15 amino acids. CDR3 amino acids: CASSLGLSRGYEQYF. As DNA, the CDR3 is TGTGCCAGCAGCTTAGGACTCAGCAGGGGATACGAGCAGTACTTC.

At least ten counts were recorded for this clonotype. The chain joins TRBV29-1 to TRBJ2-7, with 7 bases lining up with TRBD2. Germline V lookup: CDR1 SQVTM, CDR2 ANQGSEA. CDR3 length: 18 residues. V dropped 4 bases and J dropped 0; count of bases not matched to a gene: 18. CDR3 protein: CSVAQVFYGGGSSYEQYF. Here the CDR3 DNA reads TGCAGCGTTGCCCAGGTCTTTTATGGGGGAGGGAGCTCCTACGAGCAGTACTTC.

This clonotype was seen at least ten times. The chain employs TRBV7-9 and TRBJ2-5; the D gene is possibly TRBD2 (6 bases). With 5 bases removed from V and 4 bases from J, the gap between germline ends came to 14 bases. This CDR3 region has 14 residues. CDR1 and CDR2 from the germline V gene are SEHNR and FQNEAQ (reference sequence). The CDR3 protein is CASSRGWGGETQYF. CDR3 DNA sequence: TGTGCCAGCAGCCGGGGGTGGGGCGGAGAGACCCAGTACTTC.

The rearrangement links TRBV15 to TRBJ1-4, with D possibly TRBD1 on 5 matching bases. The V end was cut by 5 bases, the J end by 2 bases, with 9 bases between. The CDR3 consists of 14 residues. Germline V gives CDR1 LNHNV, CDR2 YYDKDF (reference sequence). The CDR3 bases are TGTGCCACCAGCGTCGGGGGGACTAATGAAAAACTGTTTTTT. The encoded protein is CATSVGGTNEKLFF. Together with reference TRBV15 and TRBJ1-4, the CDR3 gives the full variable domain: DAMVIQNPRYQVTQFGKPVTLSCSQTLNHNVMYWYQQKSSQAPKLLFHYYDKDFNNEADTPDNFQSRRPNTSFCFLDIRSPGLGDTAMYLCATSVGGTNEKLFFGSGTQLSVL.

This rearrangement joins TRBV20-1 to TRBJ1-2, with D possibly TRBD1 on 5 matching bases. Trimming pared 0 bases from V and 6 bases from J, leaving 11 bases between. The CDR3 covers 13 residues. Germline V gene data show CDR1 as DFQATT and CDR2 as SNEGSKA (reference sequence). The CDR3 region is CSARDPGLNGYTF. DNA of the CDR3: TGCAGTGCTAGAGACCCAGGGTTAAATGGCTACACCTTC.

Of note for this clonotype: The conserved phenylalanine or tryptophan normally closing the CDR3 is absent here, so this likely arose from a read error. The DNA is omitted, as the CDR3 cannot be located on it reliably, and the CDR3 follows TCRdb's listing. The chain combines TRBV19 with TRBJ2-5; the table's D gene call, TRBD1, was not cross checked with the DNA. With termini counted, the CDR3 has 9 amino acids. In germline, CDR1 is LNHDA, CDR2 SQIVND (reference sequence). The CDR3: CARKPRTSA.

This clonotype appeared a few times. The gene calls are TRBV10-2 and TRBJ1-6, with D unresolved. In germline, CDR1 is WSHSY, CDR2 SAAADI. The CDR3 consists of 14 residues. V lost 0 bases and J lost 7, with 7 bases in between. As DNA, the CDR3 is TGCGCCAGCAGTGAGTCGAGGGAGAATTCACCCCTCCACTTT. It encodes CASSESRENSPLHF.

This clonotype was seen repeatedly, ten times or more. V usage is TRBV7-3 and J usage is TRBJ2-1, with 9 bases identical to TRBD2. With V trimmed by 2 bases and J by 4 bases, 3 bases remained unmatched. Germline CDR1 and CDR2: SGHTA and FQGTGA. This CDR3 has 15 amino acids. The CDR3 sequence: CASSLGTSSYNEQFF. CDR3 nucleotide sequence: TGTGCCAGCAGCTTAGGGACTAGCTCGTACAATGAGCAGTTCTTC.

V and J are TRBV5-4 and TRBJ2-1; D perhaps matches TRBD2 (6 bases). Deletions cut 2 bases from V and 1 base from J, with 13 bases between. Germline CDR1 and CDR2: SGHNT and YYREEE (reference sequence). This CDR3 has 16 residues. The CDR3 bases are TGTGCCAGCAGCTTCGGGGGTGCGTGGTCCTACAATGAGCAGTTCTTC. Translated: CASSFGGAWSYNEQFF.

In its sample, this clonotype was seen many times. This chain links TRBV9 with TRBJ1-1, with no clear D. V was trimmed by 0 bases and J by 0 bases, leaving 9 bases between them. This CDR3 comprises 15 residues. Per the germline V gene, CDR1 is SGDLS and CDR2 is YYNGEE. The CDR3 loop is CASSVEGLMNTEAFF. CDR3 bases: TGTGCCAGCAGCGTAGAGGGCCTGATGAACACTGAAGCTTTCTTT.

The sample holds a few counts of this clonotype. The J gene is TRBJ1-6, the V gene TRBV12-3 or TRBV12-4; D might be TRBD1 (5 bases). Trimming removed 1 base from V and 5 bases from J, with 12 bases in between. CDR3 length: 16 residues. CDR3 sequence: CASSLDYWGDNSPLHF. Here the CDR3 DNA reads TGTGCCAGCAGTTTAGATTATTGGGGGGATAATTCACCCCTCCACTTT.

This clonotype was observed a handful of times. The chain recombines TRBV4-3 with TRBJ2-5; 8 bases align to TRBD1. The CDR3 sequence is 15 residues long. Germline V CDR1 and CDR2: LGHNA, YSLEER. J gave up 3 bases and V 1 base, and 4 bases lay outside the gene matches. The CDR3 nucleotides are TGCGCCAGCAGCCAAGGGGACAGGATAAAAGAGACCCAGTACTTC. Its translation: CASSQGDRIKETQYF.

The V and J genes are TRBV5-1 and TRBJ1-2; D gene ambiguous. V gave up 1 base and J gave up 8 bases, with 15 bases separating them. CDR3 length equals 14 residues. Germline V gene sequence: CDR1 SGHRS, CDR2 YFSETQ. The CDR3 bases are TGCGCCAGCAGCTTGACTCCAGAGGGTTACGGCTACACCTTC. Encoded protein: CASSLTPEGYGYTF.

About this clonotype: The junction departs from the called germline gene at one end, perhaps through a read error. The chain links TRBV7-6 to TRBJ1-1; D uncertain. Germline V gene data show CDR1 as SGHVS and CDR2 as FNYEAQ. The CDR3 runs 16 residues. CDR3 in DNA: TGTGCCAGCGGCTTAATACCCCCGGGGTGGTCCACTGAAGCTTTCTTT. This codes for CASGLIPPGWSTEAFF.